These 20 T cell receptor beta chains were all obtained from the same sample, sequenced in a study of response to subunit inactivated influenza vaccine. TCRdb re-derived calls from the RT-PCR reads in MiXCR, one entry per CDR3 protein. This table holds approximately 570,000 distinct CDR3 sequences, around 8% found once. The sequencing here drew on PBMCs from blood, taken 23 months after vaccination. These TCRs come from a man aged 50-75 years who received an inactivated influenza vaccine.

This clonotype showed up many times. This chain connects TRBV30 to TRBJ2-1; 13 bases are a match to TRBD2. The CDR3 sequence is 17 residues long. Unmatched junction bases numbered 6, after V lost 0 bases and J lost 4 bases. Germline CDR1 and CDR2: GTSNPN and SVGIG (reference sequence). The CDR3 loop is CAWSVGVLAGGYNEQFF. CDR3 DNA: TGTGCCTGGAGTGTAGGAGTACTAGCGGGGGGGTACAATGAGCAGTTCTTC. The full variable domain, rest sourced from reference TRBV30 and TRBJ2-1, is SQTIHQWPATLVQPVGSPLSLECTVEGTSNPNLYWYRQAAGRGLQLLFYSVGIGQISSEVPQNLSASRPQDRQFILSSKKLLLSDSGFYLCAWSVGVLAGGYNEQFFGPGTRLTVL.

This clonotype was seen repeatedly, ten times or more. This chain joins TRBV10-3 and TRBJ2-7; 7 bases are a match to TRBD2. The germline CDR1 and CDR2 sequences are ENHRY and SYGVKD. V shed 0 bases, J shed 5 bases, and the junction held 4 bases outside the gene matches. CDR3 length equals 14 residues. The CDR3 region is CAISESRTSDEQYF. DNA for the CDR3: TGTGCCATCAGTGAGTCAAGGACTAGTGACGAGCAGTACTTC.

This clonotype was seen repeatedly, ten times or more. This sequence joins TRBV7-2 and TRBJ1-1; D uncertain. With 4 bases removed from V and 4 bases from J, the gap between germline ends came to 13 bases. The CDR3 loop spans 14 amino acids. CDR1 is SGHTA, CDR2 FQGNSA, per germline. Here the CDR3 reads CASSWTYPSTEAFF. The CDR3 region has the DNA TGTGCCAGCAGCTGGACTTATCCGTCCACTGAAGCTTTCTTT.

This chain connects TRBV20-1 to TRBJ1-1; 9 positions agree with TRBD1. Germline values: CDR1 DFQATT, CDR2 SNEGSKA (reference sequence). CDR3 size: 14 residues. V shed 0 bases and J 11 bases; nucleotides not matched to a gene: 10. The CDR3 DNA follows: TGCAGTGCTAGAGATCAGGGACAGGGATTCATGGCTTTCTTT. Translating it yields CSARDQGQGFMAFF.

Details on this clonotype: Relative to the germline gene, one junction end is altered; a read error may explain this. The rearrangement uses TRBV12-3 or TRBV12-4 and TRBJ2-5; D gene ambiguous. CDR3 length: 13 amino acids. The CDR3 is CSSSPTAIGTQYF. Here the CDR3 DNA reads TGTTCCAGCAGTCCTACAGCAATAGGGACCCAGTACTTC.

The chain recombines TRBV29-1 with TRBJ2-5; D call uncertain. V was shortened by 1 base and J by 1 base, with 7 bases between the two germline ends. Germline V gene sequence: CDR1 SQVTM, CDR2 ANQGSEA. This CDR3 is 13 amino acids long. CDR3 loop: CSVEGGIQETQYF. The CDR3 DNA is TGCAGCGTTGAAGGGGGAATCCAAGAGACCCAGTACTTC.

A remark on this clonotype: The junction shows a germline mismatch at one end, possibly a read error. The chain has TRBV4-3 and TRBJ1-2; the D is unclear. The CDR3 is 12 amino acids. CDR1 LGHNA and CDR2 YSLEER come from the germline V gene. This CDR3 reads CASSQDQAHLSF. The CDR3 region has the DNA TGCGCCAGCAGCCAAGACCAGGCTCACCTCTCCTTC.

The chain has TRBV7-9 and TRBJ2-3, with D maybe TRBD2 (6 bases). CDR1 is SEHNR and CDR2 is FQNEAQ in the germline V gene (reference sequence). There are 14 residues in the CDR3. Deletions cut 4 bases from V and 2 bases from J, with 10 bases between. CDR3 sequence (DNA): TGTGCCAGCAGCTCGGGACTTCACACAGATACGCAGTATTTT. Its translation is CASSSGLHTDTQYF.

V gene TRBV11-1 combines with J gene TRBJ2-7; TRBD1 is a possible D gene (6 bases). Germline V gives CDR1 SGHAT, CDR2 FQDESV (reference sequence). This CDR3 has 15 amino acids. The germline V and J ends were trimmed by 1 base and 2 bases, with 12 bases remaining between them. This CDR3 is CASSLGGTPTYEQYF. CDR3 coding DNA: TGTGCCAGCAGCTTAGGAGGGACACCTACCTACGAGCAGTACTTC.

This clonotype was counted between two and nine times. J is TRBJ1-1 and V is TRBV3-1; D unresolved. This CDR3 is built from 17 residues. Germline loops: CDR1 LGHDT, CDR2 YNNKEL (reference sequence). Trimming removed 1 base from V and 5 bases from J, with 20 bases in between. In nucleotides, the CDR3 is TGTGCCAGCAGCCAAGTGCCCTTTGGGCATCGGAGTACTGAAGCTTTCTTT. It translates to CASSQVPFGHRSTEAFF. Together with reference TRBV3-1 and TRBJ1-1, the CDR3 gives the full variable domain: DTAVSQTPKYLVTQMGNDKSIKCEQNLGHDTMYWYKQDSKKFLKIMFSYNNKELIINETVPNRFSPKSPDKAHLNLHINSLELGDSAVYFCASSQVPFGHRSTEAFFGQGTRLTVV.

The rearrangement uses TRBV10-3 and TRBJ2-5; 7 bases fit TRBD1. This CDR3 spans 15 amino acids. J gave up 2 bases and V 11 bases, and 14 bases lay outside the gene matches. Germline-derived CDR1 and CDR2 are ENHRY and SYGVKD. CDR3 coding DNA: TGTGCCGCAAGGCCGGGACAGACTACTCAAGAGACCCAGTACTTC. Translation: CAARPGQTTQETQYF.

CDR3 sequence reads: CASSYSGTSGSLYEQYF. The DNA of the CDR3 is TGTGCCAGCAGTTATTCGGGGACTAGCGGTTCCTTGTACGAGCAGTACTTC. This rearrangement joins TRBV6-2 or TRBV6-3 to TRBJ2-7, with 11 bases matching TRBD2. The CDR3 spans 17 residues. CDR1 and CDR2 from the germline V gene are MNHEY and SVGEGT. Trimming removed 3 bases from V and 4 bases from J; junction bases left unmatched: 11.

The table lists this clonotype with a few counts. The chain links TRBV4-3 to TRBJ1-2, with TRBD1 identical over 9 bases. The J segment lost 8 bases and the V segment lost 4 bases, leaving 8 bases of the junction unmatched. Germline values: CDR1 LGHNA, CDR2 YSLEER. CDR3 length equals 14 residues. The CDR3 DNA reads as TGCGCCAGCAGCCGTGGACAGGGGAGTGGCGGCTACACCTTC. Its translation: CASSRGQGSGGYTF.

This clonotype came up a few times. The V gene is TRBV7-9, the J gene TRBJ2-7; 12 bases fit TRBD1. Per the germline V gene, CDR1 is SEHNR and CDR2 is FQNEAQ (reference sequence). The CDR3 consists of 16 residues. With 1 base clipped from V and 6 bases from J, the junction kept 7 bases outside the gene matches. CDR3 coding DNA: TGTGCCAGCAGCTTAGTGTCTGGGACAGGGGGCTCCGAGCAGTACTTC. Translation: CASSLVSGTGGSEQYF.

To note about this clonotype: A much larger clone differs by one base, so this may be a read error. J is TRBJ2-3 and V is TRBV7-2, with TRBD1 as a possible D gene (5 bases). The CDR3 has 15 residues. V dropped 2 bases and J dropped 1 base, with 10 bases sitting between them. The germline V gene has CDR1 SGHTA and CDR2 FQGNSA. The CDR3 region has the DNA TGTGCCAGCAGCTTATCCAGGGAACGCACAGATACGCAGTATTTT. Amino acid sequence: CASSLSRERTDTQYF.

This clonotype has just a few counts. The gene calls are TRBV12-3 or TRBV12-4 and TRBJ2-7; TRBD2 matches 14 bases. The CDR3 loop spans 17 amino acids. V gave up 1 base and J gave up 2 bases; unmatched junction bases: 4. The CDR3 loop reads CASSLGTSGGLPYEQYF. The CDR3 coding sequence is TGTGCCAGCAGTTTAGGGACTAGCGGGGGGCTTCCCTACGAGCAGTACTTC.

There are many counts of this clonotype. The chain combines TRBV10-3 with TRBJ1-1, with D unresolved. Trimming shortened V by 7 bases and J by 0 bases, and 15 bases separated the two germline ends. Germline V gene data show CDR1 as ENHRY and CDR2 as SYGVKD. This CDR3 region has 15 residues. CDR3 nucleotides: TGTGCCATCACGAAAGAGGGTTCCATGAACACTGAAGCTTTCTTT. Its protein is CAITKEGSMNTEAFF.

For this clonotype: At one of its ends the junction is not consistent with the germline gene, which may arise from a read error. The rearrangement uses TRBV11-2 and TRBJ2-1, with D maybe TRBD2 (5 bases). The CDR3 is 11 amino acids. The germline V gene encodes CDR1 SGHAT and CDR2 FQNNGV. CDR3: CASSELGLQNF. CDR3 in DNA: TGTGCCAGCAGCGAACTTGGACTCCAAAATTTC.

This clonotype was seen at least ten times. The CDR3 DNA is TGTGCCAGCAGCCAAGGCAGAGGGGGCTACACAGATACGCAGTATTTT. Protein product: CASSQGRGGYTDTQYF. This chain joins TRBV3-1 and TRBJ2-3; 7 nucleotides line up with TRBD1. J gave up 2 bases and V 1 base, and 6 bases lay outside the gene matches. Germline CDR1 and CDR2: LGHDT and YNNKEL (reference sequence). The CDR3 is 16 amino acids.

This clonotype was seen a single time. This sequence joins TRBV25-1 and TRBJ1-4; TRBD1 agrees at 7 bases. V trimming: 3 bases; J trimming: 10 bases; junction bases outside the gene matches: 11. The CDR3 is made up of 15 amino acids. The germline V gene has CDR1 MGHDK and CDR2 SYGVNS. The CDR3 is CASSDPGQAQAKLFF. In nucleotides, the CDR3 is TGTGCCAGCAGTGACCCTGGACAGGCCCAGGCAAAACTGTTTTTT.